Below are 3 T cell receptor beta chains sequenced from a single sample in a study of PD-1 blockade in classical Hodgkin lymphoma. Generated by immunoSEQ multiplex PCR, the TCRdb table keeps only in-frame clones and is missing some. The sample records 15,000 to 20,000 clones, more than 75% being singletons. Regarding time point: cycle 4 day 1 (C4D1), after 6 weeks of nivolumab. The patients all showed relapse after autologous stem cell transplantation, while their brentuximab vedotin exposure varied. Here the sequenced sample was peripheral blood mononuclear cells (PBMCs), taken before the fourth cycle of nivolumab. Receptors were obtained from a human donor with classical Hodgkin lymphoma.

This CDR3 reads CASSPIGSRTGGNIQYF. CDR3 coding DNA: TGTGCCAGCTCACCAATCGGAAGCAGGACAGGGGGAAACATTCAGTACTTC. The rearrangement links TRBV18 to TRBJ2-4, with 10 bases lining up with TRBD1. The J segment lost 6 bases and the V segment lost 2 bases, leaving 10 bases of the junction unmatched. The CDR3 contains 17 residues. Per germline, CDR1 KGHSH and CDR2 LQKENI. Complete variable domain (other parts from reference TRBV18 and TRBJ2-4): NAGVMQNPRHLVRRRGQEARLRCSPMKGHSHVYWYRQLPEEGLKFMVYLQKENIIDESGMPKERFSAEFPKEGPSILRIQQVVRGDSAAYFCASSPIGSRTGGNIQYFGAGTRLSVL.

The chain recombines TRBV28 with TRBJ1-4, with D possibly matching TRBD1 (5 bases). Between the trimmed V and J ends, which lost 0 bases and 4 bases, there was a span of 9 bases. From germline, CDR1 is MDHEN and CDR2 SYDVKM. The CDR3 is 15 residues long. The CDR3 sequence: CASSLWGGNNEKLFF. The CDR3 DNA reads as TGTGCCAGCAGTTTATGGGGGGGAAATAATGAAAAACTGTTTTTT.

This sequence joins TRBV7-2 and TRBJ1-5; 8 nucleotides line up with TRBD1. Per the germline V gene, CDR1 is SGHTA and CDR2 is FQGNSA. The CDR3 is 16 residues long. V trimming: 1 base; J trimming: 1 base; junction bases outside the gene matches: 3. CDR3 in DNA: TGTGCCAGCAGCTTAGTACAGGGGGGGAGCAATCAGCCCCAGCATTTT. It specifies CASSLVQGGSNQPQHF.